The sample holds a few counts of the clone carrying this T cell receptor (beta chain). The data stem from a study of blood T cell repertoires in COVID-19. Study information: Samples representing acute and convalescent COVID-19 were sourced from the United States, Italy and Spain.

Per the germline V gene, CDR1 is LNHDA and CDR2 is SQIVND (reference sequence). The CDR3 contains 15 residues. V lost 4 bases, J lost 7 bases, and 9 bases stayed unmatched. TCRdb's table, derived via immunoSEQ multiplex PCR, lists solely in-frame clones and lacks some. The sample lists nearly 350,000 clones, around 86% occurring once. The chain employs TRBV19 and TRBJ2-1; 8 nucleotides agree with TRBD2. This TCR derives from a woman in her fifties or sixties with COVID-19, enrolled during active disease. The material sequenced was peripheral blood. CDR3 sequence: CASSTASGPGNEQFF. CDR3 sequence (DNA): TGTGCCAGTAGTACAGCTAGCGGGCCAGGGAATGAGCAGTTCTTC.